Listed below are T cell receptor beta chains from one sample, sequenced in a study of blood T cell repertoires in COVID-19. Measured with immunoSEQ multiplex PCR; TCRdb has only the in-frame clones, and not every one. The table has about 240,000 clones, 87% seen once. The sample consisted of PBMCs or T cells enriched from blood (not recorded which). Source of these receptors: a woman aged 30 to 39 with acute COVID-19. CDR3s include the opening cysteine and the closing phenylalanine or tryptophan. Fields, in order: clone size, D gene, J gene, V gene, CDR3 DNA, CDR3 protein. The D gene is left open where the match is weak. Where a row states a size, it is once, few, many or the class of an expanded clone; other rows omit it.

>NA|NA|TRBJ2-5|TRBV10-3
TGTGCCATCAGTGAGAGGCAGGGCCAAGAGACCCAGTACTTC
CAISERQGQETQYF
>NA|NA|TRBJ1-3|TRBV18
TGTGCCAGCTCACAGCTACAGGGAGAGGGAAACACCATATATTTT
CASSQLQGEGNTIYF
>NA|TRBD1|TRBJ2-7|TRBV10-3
TGTGCCATCAGTGATGGACAGGGGGATTACGAGCAGTACTTC
CAISDGQGDYEQYF
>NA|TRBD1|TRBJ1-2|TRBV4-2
TGTGCCAGCAGCCAAGCTAACAGGGGGACTAACTATGGCTACACCTTC
CASSQANRGTNYGYTF
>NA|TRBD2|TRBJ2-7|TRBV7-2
TGTGCCAGCAGCTTAGCCCTAGCGGGGTACTACGAGCAGTACTTC
CASSLALAGYYEQYF
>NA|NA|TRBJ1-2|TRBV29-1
TGCAGCGTCGAAAGAAACAGCTATGGCTACACCTTC
CSVERNSYGYTF
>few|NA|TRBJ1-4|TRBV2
TGTGCCAGCAGTTCTGGGCGGACAGACGTTAATGAAAAACTGTTTTTT
CASSSGRTDVNEKLFF
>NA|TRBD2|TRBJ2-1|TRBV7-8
TGTGCCAGCAGTTTCCCTAGCGGGGGGTACAATGAGCAGTTCTTC
CASSFPSGGYNEQFF
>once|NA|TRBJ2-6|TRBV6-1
TGTGCCAGCAGTGAAGTCGGGTCTGGGGCCAACGTCCTGACTTTC
CASSEVGSGANVLTF
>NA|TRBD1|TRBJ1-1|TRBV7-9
TGTGCCAGCAGCCCTCGGACAGGGGATAACACTGAAGCTTTCTTT
CASSPRTGDNTEAFF
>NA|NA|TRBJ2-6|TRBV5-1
TGCGCCAGCAGCCTGCAGGGGACGAGCTCTGGGGCCAACGTCCTGACTTTC
CASSLQGTSSGANVLTF
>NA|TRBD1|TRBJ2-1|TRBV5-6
TGTGCCAGCAGCTCAGACAGGGGTAATGAGCAGTTCTTC
CASSSDRGNEQFF
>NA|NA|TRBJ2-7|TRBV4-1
TGCGCCAGCAGCCAAGGCAGGGGGGAAAACTACGAGCAGTACTTC
CASSQGRGENYEQYF
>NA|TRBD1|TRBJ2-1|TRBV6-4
TGTGCCAGCTCCCCACAAGGGACAGCCAACAATGAGCAGTTCTTC
CASSPQGTANNEQFF
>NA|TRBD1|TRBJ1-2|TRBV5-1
TGCGCCAGCAGCTTGGGACAGGGATGGGATGGCTACACCTTC
CASSLGQGWDGYTF
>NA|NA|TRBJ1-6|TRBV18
TGTGCCAGCTCACCTCGGGGGGAGCAGGATTCACCCCTCCACTTT
CASSPRGEQDSPLHF
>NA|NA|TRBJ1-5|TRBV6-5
TGTGCCAGCAGTTACTCGATCAGGGTCAATCAGCCCCAGCATTTT
CASSYSIRVNQPQHF
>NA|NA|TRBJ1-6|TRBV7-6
TGTGCCAGCAGCTTAGGCGTGGGGACTTCATATTCACCCCTCCACTTT
CASSLGVGTSYSPLHF
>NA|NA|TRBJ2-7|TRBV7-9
TGTGCCAGCAGCTTAGATGGACACTACGAGCAGTACTTC
CASSLDGHYEQYF
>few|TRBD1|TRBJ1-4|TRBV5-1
TGCGCCAGCAGCTTCGGGGACAGTCCTGAAAAACTGTTTTTT
CASSFGDSPEKLFF
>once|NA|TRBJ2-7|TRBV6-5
TGTGCCAGCAGTTCCGGGACAAGGACCCTCTACGAGCAGTACTTC
CASSSGTRTLYEQYF
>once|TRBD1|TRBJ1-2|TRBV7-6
TGTGCCAGCAGCTCCGACAGGGACTATGGCTACACCTTC
CASSSDRDYGYTF
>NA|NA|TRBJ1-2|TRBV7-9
TGTGCCAGCAGCTTAGGGACAGAAGCCCAAGCTAACTATGGCTACACCTTC
CASSLGTEAQANYGYTF
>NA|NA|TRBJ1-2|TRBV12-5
TGTGCTAGTGGTTTCGGTGCTAACTATGGCTACACCTTC
CASGFGANYGYTF
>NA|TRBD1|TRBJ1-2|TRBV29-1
TGCAGCGTCCAAGAACCGGGACAGTTCTCCTATGGCTACACCTTC
CSVQEPGQFSYGYTF
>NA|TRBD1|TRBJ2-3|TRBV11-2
TGTGCCAGCAGCTTATGGTGGGGGACAGGGGGTAGCACAGATACGCAGTATTTT
CASSLWWGTGGSTDTQYF
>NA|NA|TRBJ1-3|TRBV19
TGTGCCAGCGGTACCGGGACAACGGACTCTGGAAACACCATATATTTT
CASGTGTTDSGNTIYF
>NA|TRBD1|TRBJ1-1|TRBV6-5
TGTGCCAGCAGGGGGACAGGGGCGAGTAGCACTGAAGCTTTCTTT
CASRGTGASSTEAFF
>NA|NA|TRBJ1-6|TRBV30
TGTGCCTGGAGTCGCCCGGGAGGCAGGGTAGATTCACCCCTCCACTTT
CAWSRPGGRVDSPLHF
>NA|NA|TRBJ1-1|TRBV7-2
TGTGCCAGCACCCTTCCTGGGGGGGAAACTGAAGCTTTCTTT
CASTLPGGETEAFF
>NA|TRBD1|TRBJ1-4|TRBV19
TGTGCCAGTAGTATAGTCCCAGGACAGGGAGGTGAACTGTTTTTT
CASSIVPGQGGELFF
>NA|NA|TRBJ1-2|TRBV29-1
TGCAGCTTATCTACAGGGTCTGGCTACACCTTC
CSLSTGSGYTF
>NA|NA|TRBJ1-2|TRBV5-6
TGTGCCAGCACCACACAGGGAAACTATGGCTACACCTTC
CASTTQGNYGYTF
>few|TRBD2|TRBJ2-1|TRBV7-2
TGTGCCAGCACCCGGACTAGCGGGGAACATGAGCAGTTCTTC
CASTRTSGEHEQFF
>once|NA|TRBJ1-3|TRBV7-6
TGTGCCAGCAGCTTCACAGGGTCTGGAAACACCATATATTTT
CASSFTGSGNTIYF
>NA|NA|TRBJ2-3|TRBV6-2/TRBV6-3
TGTGCCAGCAGCCCTCGGGGATTCACAGATACGCAGTATTTT
CASSPRGFTDTQYF
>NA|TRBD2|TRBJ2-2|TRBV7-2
TGTGCCAGCAGCTTAGTGCCTAGCGGAGCGAACACCGGGGAGCTGTTTTTT
CASSLVPSGANTGELFF
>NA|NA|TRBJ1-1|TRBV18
TGTGCCAGCTCCCTAGGGGGGGTAGGCTCTTACACTGAAGCTTTCTTT
CASSLGGVGSYTEAFF
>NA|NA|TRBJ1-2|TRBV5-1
TGCGCCAGCAGCTTATCCAGACAGTCTAACTATGGCTACACCTTC
CASSLSRQSNYGYTF
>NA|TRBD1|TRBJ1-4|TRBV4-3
TGCGCCAGCAGCCACCACACAGGGGCGGGTAATGAAAAACTGTTTTTT
CASSHHTGAGNEKLFF
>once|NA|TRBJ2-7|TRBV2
TGTGCCAGCAGAGGGGGTCAGGGTACATACGAGCAGTACTTC
CASRGGQGTYEQYF
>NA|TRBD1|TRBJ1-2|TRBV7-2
TGTGCCAGCAGCACCGGGACAGGGGAAACCTATGGCTACACCTTC
CASSTGTGETYGYTF
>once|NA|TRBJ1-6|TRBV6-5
TGTGCCAGCAGCCACGACTATTCACCCCTCCACTTT
CASSHDYSPLHF
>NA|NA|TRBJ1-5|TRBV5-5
TGTGCCAGCAGCTTGTACAGAGAATATAGCAATCAGCCCCAGCATTTT
CASSLYREYSNQPQHF
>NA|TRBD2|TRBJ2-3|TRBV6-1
TGTGCCAGCAGTGGGGCTAGCGGGGGGGAAAGCACAGATACGCAGTATTTT
CASSGASGGESTDTQYF
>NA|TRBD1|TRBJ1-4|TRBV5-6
TGTGCCAGCAGCCCAGGGACAGGAGTAAATGAAAAACTGTTTTTT
CASSPGTGVNEKLFF
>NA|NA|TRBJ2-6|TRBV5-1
TGCGCCAGCAGCTTCCGGTTACCTGGGGCCAACGTCCTGACTTTC
CASSFRLPGANVLTF
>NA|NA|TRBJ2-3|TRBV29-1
TGCAGCGTTAGCGCTCCGGGACATATCACAGATACGCAGTATTTT
CSVSAPGHITDTQYF
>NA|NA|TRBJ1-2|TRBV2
TGTGCCAGCAGTGAAGCGAGAGTCCGCTACACCTTC
CASSEARVRYTF
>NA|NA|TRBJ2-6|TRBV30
TGTGCCTGGGAATTCAGCTCTGGGGCCAACGTCCTGACTTTC
CAWEFSSGANVLTF
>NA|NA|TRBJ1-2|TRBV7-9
TGTGCCAGCAGCTTAAGGGAGATTTATGGCTACACCTTC
CASSLREIYGYTF
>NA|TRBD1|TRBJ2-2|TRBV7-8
TGTGCCAGCAGCTTAGCCGCCTATCCGGGACAGGGGCCGAACACCGGGGAGCTGTTTTTT
CASSLAAYPGQGPNTGELFF
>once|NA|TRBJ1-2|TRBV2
TGTGCCGGCCGTCCGGGACAAGCTAACTATGGCTACACCTTC
CAGRPGQANYGYTF